These 11 T cell receptor beta chains came from one sample sequenced in a study of T cell responses to AZD1222 COVID-19 vaccine. Assay: immunoSEQ multiplex PCR; the TCRdb copy retains only in-frame clones and omits some. The sample yields over 110,000 clones, around 90% seen once. This specimen consisted of peripheral blood, obtained 28 days after the second AZD1222 dose. Receptor source: an adult who received the AZD1222 COVID-19 vaccine.

The V gene is TRBV10-3, the J gene TRBJ1-2; D is possibly TRBD1 (6 bases). The germline V gene encodes CDR1 ENHRY and CDR2 SYGVKD. This CDR3 has 13 amino acids. V lost 5 bases, J lost 7 bases, and 14 bases lay in between. The DNA for the CDR3 is TGTGCCATCAGTCCCCAACAGGGCAGTGGCTACACCTTC. This sequence encodes CAISPQQGSGYTF.

The rearrangement links TRBV21-1 to TRBJ1-1. TRBV21-1 is shown as a pseudogene. This CDR3 region has 14 residues. The CDR3 sequence: CASSKGTVNTEAFF. As DNA, the CDR3 is TGTGCCAGCAGCAAGGGGACGGTGAACACTGAAGCTTTCTTT.

V is TRBV18 and J is TRBJ2-2, with TRBD2 as a possible D gene (5 bases). The germline CDR1 and CDR2 sequences are KGHSH and LQKENI. The CDR3 extends over 15 amino acids. V lost 5 bases, J lost 3 bases, and 13 bases lay in between. CDR3: CASSNHEGYTGELFF. The CDR3 DNA follows: TGTGCCAGCTCAAACCACGAGGGATACACCGGGGAGCTGTTTTTT. The variable domain in full, with the rest retrieved from reference TRBV18 and TRBJ2-2, is NAGVMQNPRHLVRRRGQEARLRCSPMKGHSHVYWYRQLPEEGLKFMVYLQKENIIDESGMPKERFSAEFPKEGPSILRIQQVVRGDSAAYFCASSNHEGYTGELFFGEGSRLTVL.

This chain joins TRBV24-1 and TRBJ2-2, with TRBD2 identical over 12 bases. Unmatched junction bases numbered 5, after V lost 4 bases and J lost 3 bases. The CDR3 is 17 residues long. Germline assignment: CDR1 KGHDR and CDR2 SFDVKD. The CDR3 region is CATSDLAGGPDTGELFF. The CDR3 region has the DNA TGTGCCACCAGTGACCTAGCGGGGGGGCCGGACACCGGGGAGCTGTTTTTT.

The chain carries TRBV18 and TRBJ1-1; TRBD1 might be the D (5 bases). The CDR3 sequence is 15 residues long. Deletions cut 6 bases from V and 5 bases from J, with 19 bases between. CDR1 and CDR2 (germline): KGHSH, LQKENI. The CDR3 loop reads CASSPSQGESTEAFF. DNA for the CDR3: TGTGCCAGCTCCCCCAGTCAGGGTGAGAGTACTGAAGCTTTCTTT.

The rearrangement uses TRBV10-1 and TRBJ2-2; D may match TRBD1 or TRBD2 (6 bases each). The V gene's germline CDR1 is WNHNN and CDR2 SYGVQD (reference sequence). This CDR3 region has 14 residues. The V end was cut by 6 bases, the J end by 1 base, with 9 bases between. CDR3 nucleotide sequence: TGCGCCAGCAGGGAGGGACAGAACACCGGGGAGCTGTTTTTT. Amino acids: CASREGQNTGELFF.

CDR3 in amino acids: CASSPRQGGGYTF. The DNA for the CDR3 is TGTGCCAGCAGCCCTCGACAGGGAGGGGGCTACACCTTC. The chain employs TRBV12-3 or TRBV12-4 and TRBJ1-2; TRBD1 aligns across 7 bases. Trimming took 6 bases from V and 8 from J; bases not matched to a gene: 9. The CDR3 contains 13 residues.

V gene TRBV12-3 or TRBV12-4 combines with J gene TRBJ1-1; TRBD1 agrees at 9 bases. The CDR3 has 12 residues. V shed 4 bases and J 11 bases; nucleotides not matched to a gene: 5. The CDR3 bases are TGTGCCAGCAGTTATGGGACAGGGCGGGCTTTCTTT. Its protein is CASSYGTGRAFF.

This clone has a handful of counts. The V gene is TRBV7-8, the J gene TRBJ2-2, with D tentatively TRBD2 (6 bases). Germline CDR1 SGHVS, CDR2 FQNEAQ. V lost 6 bases and J lost 0, with 17 bases in between. CDR3 length: 17 residues. CDR3 loop: CASRLYSGTANTGELFF. The CDR3 nucleotides are TGTGCCAGCAGACTATACTCCGGGACTGCGAACACCGGGGAGCTGTTTTTT. Full variable domain (missing parts from reference TRBV7-8 and TRBJ2-2): GAGVSQSPRYKVAKRGQDVALRCDPISGHVSLFWYQQALGQGPEFLTYFQNEAQLDKSGLPSDRFFAERPEGSVSTLKIQRTQQEDSAVYLCASRLYSGTANTGELFFGEGSRLTVL.

The V and J genes are TRBV2 and TRBJ1-2; TRBD1 might be the D (5 bases). Germline CDR1 and CDR2: SNHLY and FYNNEI. The CDR3 sequence is 15 residues long. Trimming stripped 10 bases from V and 2 bases from J, with 20 bases between. CDR3 loop: CAIVSGPASNYGYTF. The CDR3 DNA is TGTGCCATTGTATCGGGGCCAGCTTCGAACTATGGCTACACCTTC.

The genes are TRBV6-2 or TRBV6-3 and TRBJ2-7; D is ambiguous. The CDR3 contains 14 residues. The germline CDR1 and CDR2 sequences are MNHEY and SVGEGT. With 6 bases removed from V and 2 bases from J, the gap between germline ends came to 14 bases. CDR3 amino acids: CASSSRHPTYEQYF. CDR3 DNA: TGTGCCAGCAGCTCCAGACACCCCACCTACGAGCAGTACTTC.